A single sample is the source of the 7 T cell receptor beta chains below, sequenced in a study of cytomegalovirus exposure and HLA in healthy donors. Vbeta (60) and Jbeta (13) primers were used in the PCR. The data were produced by immunoSEQ multiplex PCR, yet TCRdb's version contains in-frame clones alone and is incomplete. The repertoire holds around 50,000 clones, with just under 85% as singletons. The sample comprised PBMCs. The origin of the receptors is a man between 50 and 59 years old in good health and CMV-seronegative.

The rearrangement joins TRBV6-1 to TRBJ1-6, with 9 bases aligning to TRBD1. This CDR3 has 14 amino acids. Germline CDR1 and CDR2: MNHNS and SASEGT. Unmatched junction bases numbered 14, after V lost 8 bases and J lost 15 bases. For the CDR3, the DNA is TGTGCCAGCCTGGATGGAGGGACAGGGTCATACCTCCACTTT. Translated, it gives CASLDGGTGSYLHF.

The chain combines TRBV5-5 with TRBJ1-5, with TRBD1 matching 8 bases. The ends lost 1 base at V and 4 bases at J; junction bases unmatched: 7. The CDR3 is 16 residues long. Germline V CDR1 and CDR2: SGHKS, YYEKEE (reference sequence). The CDR3 bases are TGTGCCAGCAGCTTGTCGTGGACAGGGCTTAATCAGCCCCAGCATTTT. Residues: CASSLSWTGLNQPQHF. The full variable domain, rest sourced from reference TRBV5-5 and TRBJ1-5, is DAGVTQSPTHLIKTRGQQVTLRCSPISGHKSVSWYQQVLGQGPQFIFQYYEKEERGRGNFPDRFSARQFPNYSSELNVNALLLGDSALYLCASSLSWTGLNQPQHFGDGTRLSIL.

The rearrangement uses TRBV2 and TRBJ2-7, with D possibly TRBD1 on 6 matching bases. Germline V gene data show CDR1 as SNHLY and CDR2 as FYNNEI. The CDR3 runs 15 residues. The ends were cut back, 4 bases at V and 3 bases at J, with 16 bases in the middle. Here the CDR3 reads CASSARTAPFYEQYF. CDR3 DNA sequence: TGTGCCAGCAGTGCCCGGACAGCTCCCTTCTACGAGCAGTACTTC.

This clone has a handful of counts. The V gene is TRBV5-4, the J gene TRBJ2-5; 12 bases are a match to TRBD1. V lost 4 bases, J lost 4 bases, and 8 bases stayed unmatched. CDR3 size: 16 residues. The germline CDR1 and CDR2 sequences are SGHNT and YYREEE (reference sequence). The CDR3, as DNA: TGTGCCAGCAGCCCCCGGGGACAGGGGGCGCGAGAGACCCAGTACTTC. It encodes CASSPRGQGARETQYF.

This clone was seen only a few times. The chain carries TRBV6-1 and TRBJ2-7, with D possibly being TRBD2 (6 bases). This CDR3 region has 15 residues. Trimming removed 5 bases from V and 5 bases from J, with 19 bases in between. Germline V gene data show CDR1 as MNHNS and CDR2 as SASEGT. In DNA, the CDR3 is TGTGCCAGCAGTCGCGGGGACGGCGAAAGGGACGAGCAGTACTTC. Its translation: CASSRGDGERDEQYF.

In this sample, this clone turned up once. The rearrangement links TRBV6-1 to TRBJ1-2; D unresolved. The germline V gene has CDR1 MNHNS and CDR2 SASEGT. The CDR3 has 15 residues. V lost 4 bases and J 4 bases, leaving 16 bases between the germline ends. The CDR3 reads CASSVGEQTLYGYTF. The DNA for the CDR3 is TGTGCCAGCAGTGTCGGGGAACAGACCCTCTATGGCTACACCTTC.

V gene TRBV5-1 combines with J gene TRBJ2-2; 11 nucleotides line up with TRBD1. Per germline, CDR1 SGHRS and CDR2 YFSETQ. Unmatched junction bases numbered 6, after V lost 4 bases and J lost 7 bases. The CDR3 runs 15 residues. CDR3 residues: CASSPRTGGNGELFF. CDR3 nucleotide sequence: TGCGCCAGCAGCCCCCGGACAGGGGGCAACGGGGAGCTGTTTTTT. Using reference TRBV5-1 and TRBJ2-2 for the parts outside the CDR3, the full variable domain is KAGVTQTPRYLIKTRGQQVTLSCSPISGHRSVSWYQQTPGQGLQFLFEYFSETQRNKGNFPGRFSGRQFSNSRSEMNVSTLELGDSALYLCASSPRTGGNGELFFGEGSRLTVL.